The 21 T cell receptor beta chains below all came from one sample that was sequenced in a study of metastatic and nonmetastatic thyroid tumors. No patient had received any treatment before thyroid surgery. TCRdb re-called clones from the PCR reads using MiXCR. The sample includes approximately 79,000 clones, over 8.5% of them seen just once. Sequencing input: blood. All receptors come from a female donor with papillary thyroid cancer or a benign thyroid nodule (not recorded which). Some clones in this sample may be carry-over from other donors' samples.

This clone was picked up many times. CDR3 coding DNA: TGTGCCAGCAGTCCTCTCCCGGGACAAATCGTTGAGACCCAGTACTTC. Its translation: CASSPLPGQIVETQYF. The V call is TRBV5-6, the J call TRBJ2-5; tentative D call: TRBD1 (6 bases). The germline CDR1 and CDR2 sequences are SGHDT and YYEEEE. The CDR3 runs 16 residues. Between the trimmed V and J ends, which lost 5 bases and 5 bases, there was a span of 22 bases.

There are a few counts of this clone. This sequence joins TRBV11-2 and TRBJ1-2; TRBD1 agrees at 9 bases. J was trimmed by 2 bases and V by 3 bases; bases with no gene match: 10. This CDR3 region has 17 residues. Germline V gene sequence: CDR1 SGHAT, CDR2 FQNNGV. The CDR3 loop reads CASSFWNRGRSNYGYTF. CDR3 nucleotide sequence: TGTGCCAGCAGCTTCTGGAACAGGGGGCGTTCAAACTATGGCTACACCTTC.

This clone was recorded many times. The genes are TRBV9 and TRBJ2-2; TRBD2 matches at 13 bases. Germline V CDR1 and CDR2: SGDLS, YYNGEE. The CDR3 sequence is 18 residues long. The V gene end was trimmed by 2 bases and the J gene end by 6 bases; junction bases not matched to a gene: 10. The CDR3 region has the DNA TGTGCCAGCAGCGTCACTAGCGGGGGGGCCGTTGCGGCCGGGGAGCTGTTTTTT. Amino acid sequence: CASSVTSGGAVAAGELFF. The complete variable domain, with remaining parts taken from reference TRBV9 and TRBJ2-2, reads DSGVTQTPKHLITATGQRVTLRCSPRSGDLSVYWYQQSLDQGLQFLIQYYNGEERAKGNILERFSAQQFPDLHSELNLSSLELGDSALYFCASSVTSGGAVAAGELFFGEGSRLTVL.

The rearrangement uses TRBV7-7 and TRBJ2-5; 13 bases map to TRBD2. The germline V gene has CDR1 SSHAT and CDR2 FNYEAQ (reference sequence). CDR3 length: 16 amino acids. Trimming removed 4 bases from V and 5 bases from J; junction bases left unmatched: 7. The CDR3 DNA sequence: TGTGCCAGCAGCTCGGGACTAGCGGGGCGCCAGGAGACCCAGTACTTC. Protein product: CASSSGLAGRQETQYF.

This clone was found many times. V gene TRBV6-1 combines with J gene TRBJ2-7; a weak D match, TRBD1 (6 bases). The CDR3 is 16 residues long. The V end lost 2 bases, the J end lost 0 bases, and 14 bases lay between the germline ends. Germline V CDR1 and CDR2: MNHNS, SASEGT. CDR3 in amino acids: CASSEPGRGNSYEQYF. CDR3 coding DNA: TGTGCCAGCAGTGAACCGGGCAGGGGAAACTCCTACGAGCAGTACTTC.

This clone showed up many times. The CDR3 is CASSQGGTEAFF. CDR3 sequence (DNA): TGTGCCAGCTCGCAGGGAGGGACTGAAGCTTTCTTT. The rearrangement uses TRBV27 and TRBJ1-1; a weak D match, TRBD1 (5 bases). The germline V gene encodes CDR1 MNHEY and CDR2 SMNVEV (reference sequence). The germline V and J ends were trimmed by 8 bases and 5 bases, with 12 bases remaining between them. The CDR3 loop spans 12 amino acids.

This clone came up many times. J is TRBJ1-1 and V is TRBV6-1; D not resolved. Trimming shortened V by 5 bases and J by 10 bases, and 17 bases separated the two germline ends. Germline values: CDR1 MNHNS, CDR2 SASEGT. The length of the CDR3 is 13 residues. The CDR3 spells CASSLGPHIGAFF. In DNA, the CDR3 is TGTGCCAGCAGTCTAGGCCCGCACATAGGAGCTTTCTTT.

CDR3 loop: CASSIVSAGGKNIQYF. DNA for the CDR3: TGTGCCAGTAGTATAGTCAGCGCAGGGGGCAAAAACATTCAGTACTTC. The chain joins TRBV19 to TRBJ2-4, with 7 bases fitting TRBD1. V shed 1 base and J 3 bases; nucleotides not matched to a gene: 6. Looked up from germline, CDR1 is LNHDA and CDR2 is SQIVND (reference sequence). The CDR3 loop spans 16 amino acids.

This sequence joins TRBV6-1 and TRBJ2-3; 9 bases line up with TRBD1. V gave up 9 bases and J gave up 3 bases; unmatched junction bases: 7. The CDR3 has 14 residues. Germline V CDR1 and CDR2: MNHNS, SASEGT. Here the CDR3 DNA reads TGTGCCAGAAGCATCGGACAGGGGACAGATACGCAGTATTTT. Protein: CARSIGQGTDTQYF.

Concerning this clone itself: This may come from a read error, since a much larger clone is one base off. This rearrangement joins TRBV6-1 to TRBJ1-1; TRBD1 aligns across 7 bases. Per the germline V gene, CDR1 is MNHNS and CDR2 is SASEGT. CDR3 length equals 14 residues. Here the CDR3 DNA reads TGTGCCAGCAGTTATGGGACAGCAAACACTGAAGCTTTTTTT. It translates to CASSYGTANTEAFF.

In its sample, this clone was seen many times. The rearrangement joins TRBV19 to TRBJ1-1; D gene ambiguous. The CDR3 length is 12 residues. Per the germline V gene, CDR1 is LNHDA and CDR2 is SQIVND (reference sequence). The germline V and J ends were trimmed by 5 bases and 0 bases, with 4 bases remaining between them. The CDR3 here is CASSRLNTEAFF. DNA of the CDR3: TGTGCCAGTAGTCGGCTGAACACTGAAGCTTTCTTT.

At least ten counts were recorded for this clone. This chain uses TRBV3-1 with TRBJ1-2; 9 bases agree with TRBD1. The V and J ends lost 2 bases and 6 bases, in that order; junction bases with no gene match: 1. The CDR3 runs to 13 residues. Germline V gene lookup returns CDR1 LGHDT and CDR2 YNNKEL (reference sequence). CDR3 bases: TGTGCCAGCAGCCAAACAGGGGGCAATGGCTACACCTTC. Translation gives CASSQTGGNGYTF.

The CDR3 region has the DNA TGCAGTGCTAGAGATCAGGGACTAGCGGGGGACTCCTACAATGAGCAGTTCTTC. This codes for CSARDQGLAGDSYNEQFF. V is TRBV20-1 and J is TRBJ2-1, with 14 bases aligning to TRBD2. The ends lost 0 bases at V and 0 bases at J; junction bases unmatched: 4. CDR3 length: 18 residues. CDR1 is DFQATT and CDR2 is SNEGSKA in the germline V gene (reference sequence).

This clone has only a few counts. Possible read error: a much larger clone is one base away. V is TRBV6-5 and J is TRBJ1-5; D not resolved. This CDR3 spans 15 amino acids. Germline CDR1 MNHEY, CDR2 SVGAGI. V lost 2 bases and J lost 0, with 8 bases in between. The CDR3 reads CASSYGVYSNQPQHF. As DNA, the CDR3 is TGTGCCAGCAGTTACGGTGTATATAGCAATCAGCCCCAGCATTTT.

Many counts were recorded for this clone. The V call is TRBV6-6, the J call TRBJ2-1, with TRBD1 identical over 7 bases. This CDR3 contains 17 residues. The V and J ends lost 4 bases and 6 bases, in that order; junction bases with no gene match: 15. Germline CDR1 MNHNY, CDR2 SVGAGI (reference sequence). The CDR3 nucleotides are TGTGCCAGCAGTTTCACTCTCGGGACAGACCGTCCCAATGAGCAGTTCTTC. The encoded protein is CASSFTLGTDRPNEQFF.

The genes are TRBV30 and TRBJ1-6; D unclear. This CDR3 has 14 residues. V was trimmed by 3 bases and J by 10 bases, leaving 16 bases between them. Germline CDR1 and CDR2: GTSNPN and SVGIG (reference sequence). The CDR3 nucleotides are TGTGCCTGGAGCGGGGTGGTTGTTAACTCACCCCTCCACTTT. Translating it yields CAWSGVVVNSPLHF. The entire variable domain, with the rest obtained from reference TRBV30 and TRBJ1-6, is as follows: SQTIHQWPATLVQPVGSPLSLECTVEGTSNPNLYWYRQAAGRGLQLLFYSVGIGQISSEVPQNLSASRPQDRQFILSSKKLLLSDSGFYLCAWSGVVVNSPLHFGNGTRLTVT.

This clone was seen repeatedly, ten times or more. J is TRBJ2-5 and V is TRBV2; the match to TRBD2 covers 11 bases. CDR3 size: 13 residues. Germline V gene sequence: CDR1 SNHLY, CDR2 FYNNEI. Germline trimming cut 8 bases from V and 4 bases from J; bases unmatched to any gene: 3. The CDR3 protein is CASLSGGGETQYF. The CDR3 DNA reads as TGTGCCAGCCTTAGCGGGGGGGGAGAGACCCAGTACTTC.

This clone was detected many times. The CDR3 protein is CSARLPTGPYEQYF. Here the CDR3 DNA reads TGCAGTGCTAGACTCCCAACAGGGCCCTACGAGCAGTACTTC. The chain is built from TRBV20-1 and TRBJ2-7, with D possibly being TRBD1 (6 bases). Trimming removed 2 bases from V and 2 bases from J, with 13 bases in between. The germline CDR1 and CDR2 sequences are DFQATT and SNEGSKA (reference sequence). The CDR3 length is 14 residues.

The chain recombines TRBV12-3 or TRBV12-4 with TRBJ2-3, with a tentative D call TRBD2 (5 bases). Between the trimmed V and J ends, which lost 2 bases and 1 base, there was a span of 10 bases. The CDR3 spans 15 residues. CDR3 sequence: CASSLTGLGTDTQYF. The CDR3 region has the DNA TGTGCCAGCAGTTTAACGGGGTTGGGCACAGATACGCAGTATTTT.

This clone was seen many times. The chain couples TRBV12-3 or TRBV12-4 to TRBJ2-3; D remains unclear. The germline V and J ends were trimmed by 3 bases and 4 bases, with 8 bases remaining between them. CDR3 length: 13 residues. The CDR3 region is CASSLRISDTQYF. The CDR3 region has the DNA TGTGCCAGCAGTTTGAGAATTTCAGATACGCAGTATTTT.

This clone was seen at least ten times. The chain uses TRBV10-2 and TRBJ1-6; D gene ambiguous. Trimming cost V 1 base and J 2 bases, with 6 bases left between them. CDR1 and CDR2 from the germline V gene are WSHSY and SAAADI. This CDR3 has 15 residues. The DNA of the CDR3 is TGCGCCAGCAGTGAGTTAGGGACCTATAATTCACCCCTCCACTTT. Amino acids: CASSELGTYNSPLHF.